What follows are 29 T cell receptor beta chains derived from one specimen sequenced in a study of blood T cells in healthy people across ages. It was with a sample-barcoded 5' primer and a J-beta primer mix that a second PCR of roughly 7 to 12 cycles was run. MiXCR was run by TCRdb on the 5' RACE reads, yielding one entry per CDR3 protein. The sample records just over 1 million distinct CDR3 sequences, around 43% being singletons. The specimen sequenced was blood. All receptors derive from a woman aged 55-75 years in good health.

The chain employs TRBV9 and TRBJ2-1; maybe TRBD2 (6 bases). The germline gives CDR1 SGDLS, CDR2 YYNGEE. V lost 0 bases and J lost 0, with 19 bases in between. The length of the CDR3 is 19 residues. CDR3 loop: CASSVGEGGEDHSYNEQFF. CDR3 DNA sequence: TGTGCCAGCAGCGTAGGAGAGGGAGGTGAGGATCACTCCTACAATGAGCAGTTCTTC. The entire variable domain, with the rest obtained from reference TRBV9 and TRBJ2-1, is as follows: DSGVTQTPKHLITATGQRVTLRCSPRSGDLSVYWYQQSLDQGLQFLIQYYNGEERAKGNILERFSAQQFPDLHSELNLSSLELGDSALYFCASSVGEGGEDHSYNEQFFGPGTRLTVL.

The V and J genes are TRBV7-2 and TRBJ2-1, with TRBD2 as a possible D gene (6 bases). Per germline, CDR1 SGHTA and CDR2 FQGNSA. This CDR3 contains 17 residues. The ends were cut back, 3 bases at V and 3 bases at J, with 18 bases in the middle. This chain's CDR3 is CASSFLLAGEFYNEQFF. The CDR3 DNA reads TGTGCCAGCAGCTTTCTACTAGCAGGAGAATTCTACAATGAGCAGTTCTTC.

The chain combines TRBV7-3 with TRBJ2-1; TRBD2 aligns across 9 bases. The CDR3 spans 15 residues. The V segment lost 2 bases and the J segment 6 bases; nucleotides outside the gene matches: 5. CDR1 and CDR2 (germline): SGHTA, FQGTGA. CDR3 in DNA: TGTGCCAGCAGCTTATATAGCGGGAGTTTCAATGAGCAGTTCTTC. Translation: CASSLYSGSFNEQFF.

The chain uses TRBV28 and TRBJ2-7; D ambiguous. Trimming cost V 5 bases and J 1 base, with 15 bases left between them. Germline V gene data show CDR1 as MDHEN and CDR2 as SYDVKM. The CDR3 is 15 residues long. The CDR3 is CASSPTRAPSYEQYF. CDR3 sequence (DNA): TGTGCCAGCAGTCCTACTCGGGCCCCATCCTACGAGCAGTACTTC.

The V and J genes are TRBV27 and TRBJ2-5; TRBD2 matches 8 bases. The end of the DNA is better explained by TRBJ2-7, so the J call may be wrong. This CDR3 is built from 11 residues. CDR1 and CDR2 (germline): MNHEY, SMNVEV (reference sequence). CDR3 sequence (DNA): TGTGCCACGGGGGGGATTTTCGAGCAGTACTTC. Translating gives CATGGIFEQYF.

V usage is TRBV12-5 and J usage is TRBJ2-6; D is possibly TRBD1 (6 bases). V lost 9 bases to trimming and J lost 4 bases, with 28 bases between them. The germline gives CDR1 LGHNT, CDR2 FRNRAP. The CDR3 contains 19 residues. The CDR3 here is CASGTQTGPTLAGANVLTF. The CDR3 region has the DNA TGTGCTAGCGGAACGCAGACAGGTCCCACCCTTGCGGGGGCCAACGTCCTGACTTTC.

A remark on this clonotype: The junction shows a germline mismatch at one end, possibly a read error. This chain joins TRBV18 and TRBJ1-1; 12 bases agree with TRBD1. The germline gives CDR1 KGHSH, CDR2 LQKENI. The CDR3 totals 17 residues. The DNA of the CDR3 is TGTGCCAGCTCTCCACGGGGACAGGGGGCTTGGGGAACTGAAGCTTTCTTT. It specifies CASSPRGQGAWGTEAFF.

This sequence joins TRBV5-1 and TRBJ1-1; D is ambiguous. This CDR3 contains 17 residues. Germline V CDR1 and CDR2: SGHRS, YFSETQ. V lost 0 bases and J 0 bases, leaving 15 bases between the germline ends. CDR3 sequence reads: CASSLGRANQVNTEAFF. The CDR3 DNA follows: TGCGCCAGCAGCTTGGGTAGGGCAAACCAAGTGAACACTGAAGCTTTCTTT.

CDR3 coding DNA: TGTGCCAGCAGCAAAGGGACTAGCGGGGGGCATGAGCAGTTCTTC. Translated: CASSKGTSGGHEQFF. The rearrangement joins TRBV7-9 to TRBJ2-1; TRBD2 aligns across 15 bases. CDR1 SEHNR and CDR2 FQNEAQ come from the germline V gene (reference sequence). Germline trimming cut 5 bases from V and 8 bases from J; bases unmatched to any gene: 4. The CDR3 spans 15 residues.

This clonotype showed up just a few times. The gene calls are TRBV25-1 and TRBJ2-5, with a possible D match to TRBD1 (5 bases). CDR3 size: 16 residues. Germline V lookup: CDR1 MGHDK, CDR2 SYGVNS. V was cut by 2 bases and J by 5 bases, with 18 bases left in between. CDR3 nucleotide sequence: TGTGCCAGCAGTGAAGGGCAGGGTGGAATTGGGGAGACCCAGTACTTC. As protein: CASSEGQGGIGETQYF.

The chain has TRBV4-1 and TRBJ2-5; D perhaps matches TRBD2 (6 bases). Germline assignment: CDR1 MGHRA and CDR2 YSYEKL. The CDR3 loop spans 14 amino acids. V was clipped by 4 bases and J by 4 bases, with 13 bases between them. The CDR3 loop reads CASSLGLRGETQYF. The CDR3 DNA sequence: TGCGCCAGCAGCCTGGGACTGAGGGGAGAGACCCAGTACTTC.

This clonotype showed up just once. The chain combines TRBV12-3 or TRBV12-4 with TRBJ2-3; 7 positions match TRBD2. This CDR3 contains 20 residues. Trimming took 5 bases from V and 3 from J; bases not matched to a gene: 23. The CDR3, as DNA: TGTGCCAGCAGTGACGACTCATCGGCGGGGTGGCGGGAGAGGACAGATACGCAGTATTTT. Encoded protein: CASSDDSSAGWRERTDTQYF.

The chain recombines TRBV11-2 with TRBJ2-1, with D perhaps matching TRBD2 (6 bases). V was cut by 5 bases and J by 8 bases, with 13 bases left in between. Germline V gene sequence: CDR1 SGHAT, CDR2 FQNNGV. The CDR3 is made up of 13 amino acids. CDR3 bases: TGTGCCAGCAGCCCTCGGAGGGCCTATGAGCAGTTCTTC. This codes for CASSPRRAYEQFF.

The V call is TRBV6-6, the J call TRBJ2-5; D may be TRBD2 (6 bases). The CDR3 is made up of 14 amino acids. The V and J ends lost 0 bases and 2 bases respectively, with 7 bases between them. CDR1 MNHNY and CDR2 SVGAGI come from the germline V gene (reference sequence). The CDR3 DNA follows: TGTGCCAGCAGTTACTCGAGCGGGCAAGAGACCCAGTACTTC. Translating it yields CASSYSSGQETQYF.

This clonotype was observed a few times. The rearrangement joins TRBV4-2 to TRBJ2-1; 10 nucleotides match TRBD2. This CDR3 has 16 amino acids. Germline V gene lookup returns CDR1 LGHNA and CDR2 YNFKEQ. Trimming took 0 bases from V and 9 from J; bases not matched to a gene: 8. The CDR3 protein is CASSQESLAGASEQFF. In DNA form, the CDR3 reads TGTGCCAGCAGCCAAGAGAGCCTAGCGGGAGCTAGTGAGCAGTTCTTC.

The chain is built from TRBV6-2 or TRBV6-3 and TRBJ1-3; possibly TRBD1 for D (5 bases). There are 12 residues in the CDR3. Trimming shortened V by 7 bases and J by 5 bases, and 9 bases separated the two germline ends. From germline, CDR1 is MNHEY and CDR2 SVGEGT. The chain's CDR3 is CASNEGRNTIYF. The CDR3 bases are TGTGCCAGCAACGAGGGGCGAAACACCATATATTTT.

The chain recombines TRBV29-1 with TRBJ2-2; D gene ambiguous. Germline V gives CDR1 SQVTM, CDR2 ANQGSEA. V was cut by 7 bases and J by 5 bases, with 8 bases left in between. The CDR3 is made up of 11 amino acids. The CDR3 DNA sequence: TGCAGCGCCGAGCGAACCGGGGAGCTGTTTTTT. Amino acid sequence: CSAERTGELFF.

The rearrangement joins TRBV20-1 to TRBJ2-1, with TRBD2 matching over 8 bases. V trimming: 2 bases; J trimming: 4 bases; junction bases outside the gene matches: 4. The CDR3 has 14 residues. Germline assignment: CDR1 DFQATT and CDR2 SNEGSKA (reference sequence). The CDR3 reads CSARKSSGYNEQFF. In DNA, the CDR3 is TGCAGTGCTAGAAAGTCTAGCGGGTACAATGAGCAGTTCTTC.

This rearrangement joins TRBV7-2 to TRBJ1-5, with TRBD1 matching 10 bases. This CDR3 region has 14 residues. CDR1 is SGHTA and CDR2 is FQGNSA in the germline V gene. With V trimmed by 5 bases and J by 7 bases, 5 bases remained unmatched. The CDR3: CASSPWTGGQPQHF. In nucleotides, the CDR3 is TGTGCCAGCAGCCCTTGGACAGGGGGGCAGCCCCAGCATTTT.

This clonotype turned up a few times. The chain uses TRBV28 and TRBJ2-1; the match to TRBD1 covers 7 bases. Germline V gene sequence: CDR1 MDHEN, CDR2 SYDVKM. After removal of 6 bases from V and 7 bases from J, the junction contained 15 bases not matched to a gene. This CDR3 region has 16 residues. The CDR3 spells CASRLGGLGRGNEQFF. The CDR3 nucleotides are TGTGCCAGCAGATTAGGGGGCCTAGGACGGGGAAATGAGCAGTTCTTC.

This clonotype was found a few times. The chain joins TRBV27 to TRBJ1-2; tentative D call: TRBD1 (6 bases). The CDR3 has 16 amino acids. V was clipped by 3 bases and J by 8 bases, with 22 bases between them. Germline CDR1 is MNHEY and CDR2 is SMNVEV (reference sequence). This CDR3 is CASSFQGTARLSGYTF. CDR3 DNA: TGTGCCAGCAGTTTCCAGGGGACGGCGCGTCTTAGCGGCTACACCTTC.

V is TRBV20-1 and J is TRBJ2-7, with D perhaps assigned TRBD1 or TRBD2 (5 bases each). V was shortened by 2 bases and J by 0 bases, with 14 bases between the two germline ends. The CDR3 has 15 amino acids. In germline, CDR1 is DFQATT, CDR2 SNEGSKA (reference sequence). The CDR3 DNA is TGCAGTGCTAGAAACTGGGACGGATACTCCTACGAGCAGTACTTC. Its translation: CSARNWDGYSYEQYF.

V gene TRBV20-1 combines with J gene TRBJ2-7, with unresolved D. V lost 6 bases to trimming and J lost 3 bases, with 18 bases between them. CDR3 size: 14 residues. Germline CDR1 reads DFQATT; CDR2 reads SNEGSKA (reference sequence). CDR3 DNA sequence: TGCAGTGCAGAAAGACTGGCTTACGTCTACGAGCAGTACTTC. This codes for CSAERLAYVYEQYF.

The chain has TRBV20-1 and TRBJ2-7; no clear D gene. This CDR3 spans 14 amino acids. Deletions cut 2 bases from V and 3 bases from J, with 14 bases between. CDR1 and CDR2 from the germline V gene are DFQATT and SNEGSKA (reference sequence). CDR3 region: CSARSPGSYYEQYF. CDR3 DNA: TGCAGTGCTAGATCCCCCGGGTCTTACTACGAGCAGTACTTC.

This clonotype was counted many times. The chain's CDR3 is CSAPRQGVYEQYF. The CDR3 DNA sequence: TGCAGTGCTCCCCGACAGGGGGTCTACGAGCAGTACTTC. This sequence joins TRBV20-1 and TRBJ2-7, with 9 positions matching TRBD1. The CDR3 sequence is 13 residues long. CDR1 and CDR2 (germline): DFQATT, SNEGSKA (reference sequence). J gave up 3 bases and V 5 bases, and 5 bases lay outside the gene matches.

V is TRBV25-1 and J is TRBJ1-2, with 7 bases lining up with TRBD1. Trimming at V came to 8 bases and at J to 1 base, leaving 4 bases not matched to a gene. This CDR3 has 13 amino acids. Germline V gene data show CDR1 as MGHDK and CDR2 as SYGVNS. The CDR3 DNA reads TGTGCCAGCGGGACAGAGTATAACTATGGCTACACCTTC. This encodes CASGTEYNYGYTF.

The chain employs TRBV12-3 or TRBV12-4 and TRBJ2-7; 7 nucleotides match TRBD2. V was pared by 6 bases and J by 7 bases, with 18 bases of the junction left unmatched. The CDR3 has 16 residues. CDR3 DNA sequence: TGTGCCAGCAGACCGAGCGGGGCCCCTACCTACAATGAGCAGTACTTC. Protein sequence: CASRPSGAPTYNEQYF.

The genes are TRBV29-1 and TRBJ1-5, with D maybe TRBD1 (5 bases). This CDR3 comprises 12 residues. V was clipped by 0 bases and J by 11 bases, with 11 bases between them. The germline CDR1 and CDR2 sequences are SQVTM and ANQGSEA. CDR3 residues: CSVEEWQGTQHF. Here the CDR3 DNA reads TGCAGCGTTGAAGAGTGGCAGGGTACCCAGCATTTT. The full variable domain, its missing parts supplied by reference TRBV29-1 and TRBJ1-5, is SAVISQKPSRDICQRGTSLTIQCQVDSQVTMMFWYRQQPGQSLTLIATANQGSEATYESGFVIDKFPISRPNLTFSTLTVSNMSPEDSSIYLCSVEEWQGTQHFGDGTRLSIL.

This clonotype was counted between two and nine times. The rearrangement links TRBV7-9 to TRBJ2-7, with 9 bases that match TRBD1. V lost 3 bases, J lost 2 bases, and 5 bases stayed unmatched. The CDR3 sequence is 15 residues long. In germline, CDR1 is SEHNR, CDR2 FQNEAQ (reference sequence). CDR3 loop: CASSLTGTGTYEQYF. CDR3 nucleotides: TGTGCCAGCAGCTTGACCGGGACAGGGACCTACGAGCAGTACTTC.